The 9 T cell receptor beta chains below come from one sample, sequenced in a study of CD8+CD57+ T cells in acquired aplastic anemia. Genomic DNA, the template, was used for profiling of the TCR beta VDJ and CDR3. TCRdb called the reads again in MiXCR, with one record for every CDR3 protein. The repertoire holds around 170,000 distinct CDR3 sequences, with less than 60% as singletons. Flow cytometry had shown expanded CD8+CD57+ cells in the patients chosen for sequencing. The sample comprised sorted CD4+, CD8+, or CD8+CD57+ T cells (not recorded which) from PBMCs. These receptors originate from a human donor with aplastic anemia.

The table lists this clonotype with many counts. This chain uses TRBV15 with TRBJ1-5, with 7 bases aligning to TRBD1. This CDR3 has 13 amino acids. The trim removed 5 bases at V and 11 bases at J, leaving 9 bases unmatched. CDR1 is LNHNV, CDR2 YYDKDF, per germline (reference sequence). Here the CDR3 reads CATSSRGLSAQHF. CDR3 DNA: TGTGCCACCAGCTCTAGGGGGCTCTCGGCCCAGCATTTT.

The chain carries TRBV2 and TRBJ1-6; D may be TRBD1 (6 bases). Trimming removed 10 bases at V and 0 bases at J, with 7 bases between. CDR1 and CDR2 (germline): SNHLY, FYNNEI. This CDR3 is built from 13 residues. DNA of the CDR3: TGTGCCAAGGACAGCTCCTATAATTCACCCCTCCACTTT. This codes for CAKDSSYNSPLHF.

A note on this clonotype: A much larger clone lies a single base off, so this may be a read error. CDR3 loop: CASSGWGKNIQYF. The CDR3, as DNA: TGTGCCAGCAGCGGATGGGGGAAAAACATTCAGTACTTC. The chain joins TRBV14 to TRBJ2-4; D tentatively fits TRBD1 or TRBD2 (5 bases each). The CDR3 has 13 residues. V gave up 5 bases and J gave up 4 bases, with 9 bases separating them. Germline V gives CDR1 SGHDN, CDR2 FVKESK.

This clonotype was picked up a small number of times. The gene calls are TRBV14 and TRBJ2-2; 8 positions agree with TRBD1. The V segment lost 1 base and the J segment 6 bases; nucleotides outside the gene matches: 4. The CDR3 runs 15 residues. Germline lookup yields CDR1 SGHDN and CDR2 FVKESK. The DNA of the CDR3 is TGTGCCAGCAGCCAAGTGGCAGGGGGCGCCGGGGAGCTGTTTTTT. Encoded protein: CASSQVAGGAGELFF.

The CDR3 nucleotides are TGTGCCAGTCGCGATACAGGGGATCAGCCCCAGCATTTT. Encoded protein: CASRDTGDQPQHF. The chain has TRBV6-2 or TRBV6-3 and TRBJ1-5; 7 bases line up with TRBD1. V trimming: 9 bases; J trimming: 5 bases; junction bases outside the gene matches: 7. Per germline, CDR1 MNHEY and CDR2 SVGEGT. This CDR3 comprises 13 residues.

The rearrangement uses TRBV2 and TRBJ2-7; no clear D gene. The CDR3 loop spans 9 amino acids. Germline V gives CDR1 SNHLY, CDR2 FYNNEI. The CDR3: CASGVERYV. In DNA form, the CDR3 reads TGTGCCAGCGGTGTAGAGCGGTACGTC.

The genes are TRBV19 and TRBJ2-7; D gene uncertain. The V end was cut by 10 bases, the J end by 6 bases, with 19 bases between. This CDR3 has 13 amino acids. Germline V gene data show CDR1 as LNHDA and CDR2 as SQIVND (reference sequence). Here the CDR3 reads CATSPFPILEQYF. The CDR3 nucleotides read TGTGCCACCTCCCCCTTCCCGATCCTCGAGCAGTACTTC.

A note on this clonotype: Since a much larger clone is just one base distant, this may be a read error. A read error is likely, as this CDR3 ends without the conserved phenylalanine or tryptophan. CDR3 protein: CASSDPPSSEETQYL. The CDR3 bases are TGTGCCAGCAGTGACCCCCCGAGTAGCGAAGAGACCCAGTACCTC. The chain employs TRBV6-4 and TRBJ2-5, with D perhaps matching TRBD2 (5 bases). The ends were cut back, 2 bases at V and 3 bases at J, with 13 bases in the middle. The CDR3 consists of 15 residues. Per germline, CDR1 MRHNA and CDR2 SNTAGT.

Turning to this clonotype: A much larger clone is a single base away; this may be a read error. The chain uses TRBV6-5 and TRBJ1-5, with D possibly being TRBD1 (5 bases). Trimming took 4 bases from V and 5 from J, leaving 9 bases between them. There are 13 residues in the CDR3. CDR1 is MNHEY and CDR2 is SVGAGI in the germline V gene. CDR3 sequence: CASSSGADQPQHF. The CDR3 coding sequence is TGTGCCAGCAGTTCCGGGGCGGATCAGCCCCAGCATTTT.